Listed here are 27 T cell receptor beta chains from one sample, sequenced in a study of monozygotic twins with inflammatory bowel disease. TCRdb reprocessed the 5' RACE reads and stores each CDR3 protein as one record, lacking DNA. This listing includes 150,000 to 200,000 distinct CDR3 sequences. The sample comprised blood. The receptors here all came from a human donor with ulcerative colitis or Crohn's disease, or a healthy co-twin of an affected twin (not recorded which).

J is TRBJ2-1 and V is TRBV20-1; the D call from TCRdb, TRBD2, cannot be confirmed without DNA. The CDR3 runs 16 residues. The germline V gene has CDR1 DFQATT and CDR2 SNEGSKA (reference sequence). This chain's CDR3 is CSARDRTIAGGREQFF.

The rearrangement uses TRBV5-1 and TRBJ2-1. The germline CDR1 and CDR2 sequences are SGHRS and YFSETQ. The CDR3 sequence is 16 residues long. CDR3 amino acids: CASSFLAAGGYNEQFF.

The rearrangement joins TRBV7-2 to TRBJ2-3; TCRdb picks TRBD1, but there is no DNA to check that call. This CDR3 region has 15 residues. Germline V gene data show CDR1 as SGHTA and CDR2 as FQGNSA. The CDR3 spells CASSSFGQGTDTQYF.

The genes are TRBV19 and TRBJ2-7. The CDR3 loop spans 12 amino acids. Germline lookup yields CDR1 LNHDA and CDR2 SQIVND (reference sequence). This CDR3 is CASSAPSYEQYF.

The CDR3 here is CASSEYWDTQYF. The chain joins TRBV25-1 to TRBJ2-3. Germline CDR1 reads MGHDK; CDR2 reads SYGVNS. The CDR3 totals 12 residues.

The chain uses TRBV3-1 and TRBJ1-1; absent DNA, TCRdb's TRBD1 call cannot be checked. The CDR3 is 14 residues long. Germline CDR1 reads LGHDT; CDR2 reads YNNKEL (reference sequence). The CDR3 here is CASSQLGVNTEAFF.

The chain combines TRBV15 with TRBJ2-3. CDR3 size: 12 residues. Germline CDR1 reads LNHNV; CDR2 reads YYDKDF (reference sequence). CDR3 residues: CATSRVTDTQYF.

This chain links TRBV15 with TRBJ2-7; TCRdb selects TRBD1, and the lack of DNA leaves this call unchecked. The CDR3 spans 14 residues. From germline, CDR1 is LNHNV and CDR2 YYDKDF (reference sequence). CDR3 sequence reads: CATSRVAPFYEQYF.

This chain links TRBV5-1 with TRBJ2-7; TCRdb's D call, TRBD1, is unchecked because there is no DNA. CDR1 is SGHRS, CDR2 YFSETQ, per germline. There are 14 residues in the CDR3. The CDR3 reads CASSSTGRIYEQYF.

The chain combines TRBV29-1 with TRBJ2-2; the TCRdb D gene call, TRBD2, has no DNA to confirm it. This CDR3 contains 16 residues. Germline CDR1 reads SQVTM; CDR2 reads ANQGSEA. The CDR3: CSVRYSGTPNTGELFF.

The chain employs TRBV7-9 and TRBJ1-1; TCRdb reports TRBD1, a call that lacks DNA to check it against. Germline loops: CDR1 SEHNR, CDR2 FQNEAQ (reference sequence). This CDR3 is built from 13 residues. CDR3 sequence reads: CASSPQGDTEAFF.

V and J are TRBV3-1 and TRBJ2-1; TCRdb designates TRBD2, a call that cannot be tested without DNA. The CDR3 length is 16 residues. Germline V gene data show CDR1 as LGHDT and CDR2 as YNNKEL (reference sequence). This chain's CDR3 is CASSFGTSPGHNEQFF.

The chain recombines TRBV11-2 with TRBJ1-1; TCRdb gives TRBD1 as the D gene, but with no DNA this cannot be confirmed. Germline loops: CDR1 SGHAT, CDR2 FQNNGV. The CDR3 runs 17 residues. CDR3 sequence: CASSWAVGVSMNTEAFF.

V and J are TRBV29-1 and TRBJ1-4. Germline CDR1 is SQVTM and CDR2 is ANQGSEA. This CDR3 has 12 residues. CDR3 protein: CSVEGLGEKLFF.

This chain joins TRBV12-3 or TRBV12-4 and TRBJ2-7; there is no DNA to check the TCRdb D call of TRBD2. This CDR3 region has 14 residues. CDR3 residues: CASTTGGGSYEQYF.

This chain links TRBV7-8 with TRBJ2-7; TCRdb names TRBD1, which stays unverified in the absence of DNA. This CDR3 has 15 residues. Looked up from germline, CDR1 is SGHVS and CDR2 is FQNEAQ. CDR3 loop: CASSLALTGSYEQYF.

The genes are TRBV6-5 and TRBJ2-5; the D call from TCRdb, TRBD1, cannot be confirmed without DNA. Germline-derived CDR1 and CDR2 are MNHEY and SVGAGI. The CDR3 covers 16 residues. CDR3 sequence reads: CASSYSSQGYQETQYF.

This chain uses TRBV19 with TRBJ2-4. The CDR3 length is 15 residues. Germline V gene sequence: CDR1 LNHDA, CDR2 SQIVND (reference sequence). The CDR3 sequence is CASSSLAYPKNIQYF.

J is TRBJ2-3 and V is TRBV5-1; the TCRdb D gene call, TRBD1, has no DNA to confirm it. This CDR3 has 15 amino acids. Germline values: CDR1 SGHRS, CDR2 YFSETQ. The CDR3 protein is CASSLSSGEADTQYF.

The J gene is TRBJ2-7, the V gene TRBV9; absent DNA, TCRdb's TRBD2 call cannot be checked. The CDR3 extends over 16 amino acids. CDR1 SGDLS and CDR2 YYNGEE come from the germline V gene. The chain's CDR3 is CASSVGLAGVPYEQYF.

This sequence joins TRBV12-3 or TRBV12-4 and TRBJ2-7; TCRdb reports TRBD2, a call that lacks DNA to check it against. The CDR3 length is 14 residues. This chain's CDR3 is CASSVTSGRYEQYF.

The chain couples TRBV5-1 to TRBJ1-5. CDR1 is SGHRS, CDR2 YFSETQ, per germline. The CDR3 has 14 residues. The CDR3 spells CASSLEAGNQPQHF.

J is TRBJ2-5 and V is TRBV18; TCRdb designates TRBD1, a call that cannot be tested without DNA. The CDR3 covers 14 residues. Germline CDR1 reads KGHSH; CDR2 reads LQKENI. CDR3 sequence: CASSLSTGDETQYF.

This rearrangement joins TRBV29-1 to TRBJ2-1; TCRdb lists TRBD1, though no DNA is available to test this call. The CDR3 contains 12 residues. Germline V gene lookup returns CDR1 SQVTM and CDR2 ANQGSEA. The CDR3 reads CSADISYNEQFF.

V gene TRBV5-1 combines with J gene TRBJ1-1; without DNA, the TCRdb call of TRBD1 cannot be checked. This CDR3 spans 15 amino acids. Germline CDR1 is SGHRS and CDR2 is YFSETQ. The CDR3 reads CASSLRTGEHTEAFF.

CDR3 protein: CGSLFGGGYGYTF. The genes are TRBV28 and TRBJ1-2; TCRdb designates TRBD1, a call that cannot be tested without DNA. CDR3 length equals 13 residues. Germline V gene lookup returns CDR1 MDHEN and CDR2 SYDVKM.

The chain joins TRBV5-1 to TRBJ2-2; TCRdb reports TRBD2, a call that lacks DNA to check it against. The germline CDR1 and CDR2 sequences are SGHRS and YFSETQ. The CDR3 is made up of 17 amino acids. The CDR3 is CASSLMSLAGGHGELFF.